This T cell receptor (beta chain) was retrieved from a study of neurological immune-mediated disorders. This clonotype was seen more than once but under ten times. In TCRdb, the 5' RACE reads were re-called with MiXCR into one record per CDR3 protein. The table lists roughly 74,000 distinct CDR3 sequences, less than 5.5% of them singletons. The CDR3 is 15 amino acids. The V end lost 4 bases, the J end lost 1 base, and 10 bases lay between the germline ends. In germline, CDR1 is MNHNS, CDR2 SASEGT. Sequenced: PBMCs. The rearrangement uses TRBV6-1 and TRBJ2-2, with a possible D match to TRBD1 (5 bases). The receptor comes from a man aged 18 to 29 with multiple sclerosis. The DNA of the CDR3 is TGTGCCAGCAGTGTAGTTCAGGGGAACACCGGGGAGCTGTTTTTT. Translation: CASSVVQGNTGELFF.